This paragraph reports one TCR beta chain. This clone was detected a few times. Its cognate antigen has yet to be identified. The input lacks base qualities; no much larger clone sits a single base away. These data are taken from a study of blood T cell repertoires in COVID-19 (dated by TCRdb to 2020 to 2021). Context from the whole study: Samples covering the acute and convalescent phases of COVID-19 were provided by collaborators in the United States, Italy and Spain. The prospective study material was composed of cDNA or gDNA derived from T cells, B-cell-depleted T cells, or PBMCs. Deeply sampled blood TCRbeta repertoires from subjects exposed to, actively infected with, or recovered from COVID-19 were included in the dataset. The repertoires were made available in a free public database intended to serve as a resource for research on the immune response to SARS-CoV-2. The samples were drawn from two sources: the first 160 participants of the ongoing ImmuneRACE study, and 950 to 1,500 subjects contributed by 6 global collaborators. The sample metadata nearly always contained a de-identified subject ID, COVID-19 status, age in years and sex. Where available, HLA class I and class II types were taken from metadata supplied by the sample provider and were not determined by assay-based typing. Results and caveats for the whole study, not just this receptor: The amount of clinical and demographic metadata varied by source and participant and was provided uncurated.

The CDR3 spans 18 residues, from the cysteine through the phenylalanine. The entry retains the CDR3 DNA only, 54 bases that are in frame from base 1. Trimming removed 4 bases from V and 5 bases from J, leaving 24 bases between the germline ends. CDR1 and CDR2, looked up from the germline V gene, are MNHEY and SVGEGT. Participants in the prospective study were aged roughly 18 to 100 years, lived in under 30 United States geographic areas, and enrolled through a virtual design. In the prospective study, participants were assigned to cohorts based on the clinical history participants reported in a screening survey and a study questionnaire. For ImmuneRACE Cohort 3, a participant was defined as recovered based on two consecutive negative NP/OP PCR tests, clearance by a healthcare professional, or resolution of symptoms. In the prospective study, mobile phlebotomists collected whole blood, serum and a nasopharyngeal or oropharyngeal swab from each participant. Over a roughly two-month period, participants in the prospective study had the option of providing additional blood draws and questionnaires. Before DNA extraction, prospective study blood samples were shipped either frozen or at room temperature.

TCRbeta CDR3 regions were amplified from genomic DNA using the immunoSEQ Assay, a bias-controlled multiplex PCR. The source study handled its data this way. The number of nucleated cells in each sample was estimated from the amplification of reference gene primers within the assay. Sequence reads were collapsed and filtered to measure the absolute abundance of every unique TCRbeta CDR3 rearrangement. For each sample, productive Simpson clonality was calculated as the square root of Simpson's diversity index over productive rearrangements. Imported from immuneACCESS, the table was reduced by TCRdb to in-frame sequences with V and J called. These copies leave out some clones; in studies compared against another copy, an unresolved V gene accounts for under half, and the cause of the remainder is not known. The V and J calls and the clone size are those of that table, but D and trimming were determined from the DNA. In this sample the table shows approximately 200,000 clones, roughly 83% of which occur a single time. 8% to 10% of the sample lies in the top ten.

This receptor was identified in a woman aged 25 to 45 who had recovered from COVID-19. This receptor chain uses TRBV6-2 or TRBV6-3 and TRBJ2-1, with an unclear D gene assignment. Material for sequencing was PBMCs or T cells enriched from blood (not recorded which). The nucleotides are TGTGCCAGCAGTTCCTTCTACAAACCCCAGCGCACTAACAATGAGCAGTTCTTC. It codes for CASSSFYKPQRTNNEQFF.